What follows are 23 T cell receptor beta chains derived from one specimen sequenced in a study of blood T cell repertoires in COVID-19. Produced via immunoSEQ multiplex PCR; TCRdb's table is partial and in-frame only. The data show about 300,000 clones, 89% seen once. The sample consisted of PBMCs or T cells enriched from blood (not recorded which). These receptors originate from a woman in her thirties or forties who had recovered from COVID-19.

The chain links TRBV19 to TRBJ1-2; D ambiguous. The V gene's germline CDR1 is LNHDA and CDR2 SQIVND (reference sequence). This CDR3 has 15 residues. V dropped 5 bases and J dropped 4 bases, with 17 bases sitting between them. Written as DNA, the CDR3 is TGTGCCAGTAGTTTGGACCGGGGTGAGTTCTATGGCTACACCTTC. This translates into CASSLDRGEFYGYTF.

The CDR3 protein is CASSFSGQLNTGELFF. DNA for the CDR3: TGTGCCAGCAGCTTTTCGGGACAGTTGAACACCGGGGAGCTGTTTTTT. V is TRBV5-8 and J is TRBJ2-2; 7 bases match TRBD1. The V segment lost 2 bases and the J segment 1 base; nucleotides outside the gene matches: 5. The germline V gene encodes CDR1 SGHTS and CDR2 YDEGEE. The CDR3 is 16 residues long.

This clone was picked up one time. The CDR3 region is CASSQDWPGKYYGYTF. In DNA form, the CDR3 reads TGCGCCAGCAGCCAAGATTGGCCGGGGAAATATTATGGCTACACCTTC. The chain is built from TRBV4-1 and TRBJ1-2; unclear D gene. CDR1 and CDR2 (germline): MGHRA, YSYEKL. Trimming cost V 0 bases and J 5 bases, with 16 bases left between them. The CDR3 contains 16 residues.

V usage is TRBV5-1 and J usage is TRBJ2-2; possible D gene TRBD1, 7 bases. CDR1 and CDR2 (germline): SGHRS, YFSETQ. Between the trimmed V and J ends, which lost 0 bases and 6 bases, there was a span of 12 bases. The CDR3 loop spans 15 amino acids. CDR3 sequence reads: CASSLVAGGSGELFF. CDR3 bases: TGCGCCAGCAGCTTGGTGGCAGGGGGGTCCGGGGAGCTGTTTTTT.

The V gene is TRBV6-6, the J gene TRBJ2-6; TRBD2 matches 7 bases. The germline gives CDR1 MNHNY, CDR2 SVGAGI (reference sequence). This CDR3 has 16 amino acids. V was pared by 7 bases and J by 0 bases, with 6 bases of the junction left unmatched. The DNA for the CDR3 is TGTGCCAGCAACTCAGCGGGGTTCTCTGGGGCCAACGTCCTGACTTTC. Its protein is CASNSAGFSGANVLTF.

The chain has TRBV5-1 and TRBJ1-1; the D gene is possibly TRBD1 (6 bases). Deletions cut 3 bases from V and 0 bases from J, with 9 bases between. This CDR3 contains 14 residues. Germline CDR1 and CDR2: SGHRS and YFSETQ. The CDR3 reads CASSYQGMNTEAFF. CDR3 bases: TGCGCCAGCAGCTATCAGGGGATGAACACTGAAGCTTTCTTT.

This clone came up a few times. V usage is TRBV6-1 and J usage is TRBJ2-2, with 8 bases aligning to TRBD1. Losses at the gene ends were 0 bases for V and 0 bases for J; bases not matched to a gene: 18. This CDR3 is 22 amino acids long. Germline CDR1 and CDR2: MNHNS and SASEGT. The CDR3 coding sequence is TGTGCCAGCAGTGAAGCACGGGCGGCGTGGCCGGGACAGGCTTCGAACACCGGGGAGCTGTTTTTT. This gives the protein CASSEARAAWPGQASNTGELFF.

The chain has TRBV4-2 and TRBJ1-2; D is possibly TRBD1 (6 bases). Germline CDR1 and CDR2: LGHNA and YNFKEQ. The CDR3 extends over 16 amino acids. V lost 5 bases, J lost 6 bases, and 22 bases lay in between. The CDR3 region has the DNA TGTGCCAGCAGCGCCAGTCCGGACAGTCTCAGTCATGGCTACACCTTC. This translates into CASSASPDSLSHGYTF.

The chain carries TRBV2 and TRBJ1-4, with D possibly being TRBD1 (6 bases). The CDR3 extends over 14 amino acids. The germline CDR1 and CDR2 sequences are SNHLY and FYNNEI. The germline V and J ends were trimmed by 7 bases and 7 bases, with 16 bases remaining between them. CDR3 amino acids: CASTPGGGIEKLFF. CDR3 nucleotides: TGTGCCAGCACCCCCGGGGGGGGCATTGAAAAACTGTTTTTT.

The rearrangement uses TRBV19 and TRBJ1-5; no firm D call. This CDR3 has 13 amino acids. The V end lost 5 bases, the J end lost 7 bases, and 12 bases lay between the germline ends. In germline, CDR1 is LNHDA, CDR2 SQIVND (reference sequence). Written as DNA, the CDR3 is TGTGCCAGTAGTGACGTAAGAGGGCAGCCCCAGCATTTT. This translates into CASSDVRGQPQHF.

The rearrangement uses TRBV4-3 and TRBJ2-5, with 7 bases fitting TRBD1. V trimming: 1 base; J trimming: 1 base; junction bases outside the gene matches: 3. The CDR3 is made up of 15 amino acids. Germline CDR1 and CDR2: LGHNA and YSLEER. The CDR3 DNA is TGCGCCAGCAGCCAAGTGGACAGGCGCCAAGAGACCCAGTACTTC. This codes for CASSQVDRRQETQYF.

The gene calls are TRBV10-3 and TRBJ2-1, with D perhaps TRBD2 (6 bases). The germline V gene encodes CDR1 ENHRY and CDR2 SYGVKD. V was clipped by 2 bases and J by 13 bases, with 15 bases between them. The CDR3 has 13 residues. The CDR3 DNA follows: TGTGCCATCAGTGAGACGGGGGTCCCCCACCAGTTCTTC. It codes for CAISETGVPHQFF.

The gene calls are TRBV5-1 and TRBJ2-7; 8 nucleotides agree with TRBD1. Germline V CDR1 and CDR2: SGHRS, YFSETQ. The CDR3 totals 13 residues. J lost 2 bases, V lost 8 bases, and 6 bases had no gene match. CDR3 in amino acids: CASKRQGPYEQYF. CDR3 DNA sequence: TGCGCCAGTAAAAGACAGGGGCCCTACGAGCAGTACTTC.

This rearrangement joins TRBV6-6 to TRBJ1-2; D is possibly TRBD1 (5 bases). CDR1 and CDR2 (germline): MNHNY, SVGAGI (reference sequence). Trimming removed 6 bases at V and 1 base at J, with 15 bases between. The CDR3 runs 15 residues. CDR3 coding DNA: TGTGCCAGCAGCCCCCGACAGAAACGTAACTATGGCTACACCTTC. Translation gives CASSPRQKRNYGYTF.

This sequence joins TRBV19 and TRBJ2-2; TRBD2 aligns across 8 bases. Germline loops: CDR1 LNHDA, CDR2 SQIVND (reference sequence). The length of the CDR3 is 15 residues. The trim removed 2 bases at V and 1 base at J, leaving 0 bases unmatched. CDR3 in amino acids: CASSILAGNTGELFF. CDR3 nucleotides: TGTGCCAGTAGTATACTAGCGGGGAACACCGGGGAGCTGTTTTTT.

The chain combines TRBV18 with TRBJ2-5; TRBD1 matches at 7 bases. V trimming: 3 bases; J trimming: 1 base; junction bases outside the gene matches: 2. The CDR3 has 14 amino acids. Germline V gene lookup returns CDR1 KGHSH and CDR2 LQKENI. The CDR3 DNA is TGTGCCAGCTCACCCGGACAGGTCCAAGAGACCCAGTACTTC. It is translated as CASSPGQVQETQYF.

The V call is TRBV9, the J call TRBJ2-2; 8 positions match TRBD1. Germline V CDR1 and CDR2: SGDLS, YYNGEE. The CDR3 is 19 amino acids. The ends lost 1 base at V and 1 base at J; junction bases unmatched: 12. Here the CDR3 reads CASSVNPTDRDLNTGELFF. The CDR3 nucleotides are TGTGCCAGCAGCGTAAACCCAACGGACAGGGACTTGAACACCGGGGAGCTGTTTTTT.

J is TRBJ1-2 and V is TRBV4-1; 8 nucleotides line up with TRBD1. The CDR3 consists of 16 residues. The germline CDR1 and CDR2 sequences are MGHRA and YSYEKL. Germline trimming cut 0 bases from V and 7 bases from J; bases unmatched to any gene: 10. The CDR3 is CASSQDGQGAKTGYTF. For the CDR3, the DNA is TGCGCCAGCAGCCAAGACGGGCAGGGGGCAAAAACTGGCTACACCTTC.

Here the CDR3 reads CASSEAGDRGYIQYF. For the CDR3, the DNA is TGTGCCAGCAGTGAAGCGGGGGACAGGGGTTACATTCAGTACTTC. The rearrangement uses TRBV6-1 and TRBJ2-4; TRBD1 agrees at 10 bases. Germline CDR1 is MNHNS and CDR2 is SASEGT. The V segment lost 0 bases and the J segment 8 bases; nucleotides outside the gene matches: 4. This CDR3 spans 15 amino acids.

The chain carries TRBV18 and TRBJ2-1, with D perhaps matching TRBD2 (5 bases). V shed 3 bases and J shed 5 bases, with 11 bases lying between them. Germline V gene sequence: CDR1 KGHSH, CDR2 LQKENI. This CDR3 is 14 amino acids long. CDR3 DNA: TGTGCCAGCTCACCTAACGTCGGGAACAATGAGCAGTTCTTC. The encoded protein is CASSPNVGNNEQFF.

V and J are TRBV28 and TRBJ2-5; TRBD1 agrees at 11 bases. The junction had 2 bases not matched to a gene; V was cut back by 6 bases and J by 5 bases. The germline V gene has CDR1 MDHEN and CDR2 SYDVKM. The CDR3 is 13 residues long. CDR3 sequence: CASRGTGGETQYF. In DNA, the CDR3 is TGTGCCAGCAGGGGGACAGGGGGGGAGACCCAGTACTTC.

This sequence joins TRBV6-5 and TRBJ1-1; possibly TRBD1 for D (5 bases). This CDR3 contains 13 residues. The ends were cut back, 4 bases at V and 2 bases at J, with 8 bases in the middle. The germline V gene has CDR1 MNHEY and CDR2 SVGAGI. CDR3 DNA sequence: TGTGCCAGCAGTTCAGGGTTAAACACTGAAGCTTTCTTT. Protein sequence: CASSSGLNTEAFF.

The rearrangement joins TRBV19 to TRBJ1-5; D not resolved. This CDR3 has 14 residues. Germline CDR1 reads LNHDA; CDR2 reads SQIVND (reference sequence). V dropped 8 bases and J dropped 3 bases, with 14 bases sitting between them. The CDR3: CASAESWYNQPQHF. CDR3 DNA sequence: TGTGCCAGTGCGGAGTCATGGTACAATCAGCCCCAGCATTTT.